This note documents a single T cell receptor beta chain sequence. What antigen it recognizes has not been identified. There are no base qualities to consult, and no much larger clone falls within one base. The source of the sample is a study of CD8+ T cells in alopecia areata (dated by TCRdb to 2016 to 2019). Some background on the complete study: Treated patients were enrolled in an open-label pilot trial of oral tofacitinib, 5 to 10 mg twice daily, for moderate-to-severe alopecia areata. RNA was extracted with the PAXgene miRNA kit for fixed scalp, the miRNeasy kit for PBMCs, and the RNeasy kit for mouse skin. Tofacitinib was administered for 6 to 18 months, and 6 months of follow-up off drug were then conducted to assess delayed response and recurrence. immunoSEQ multiplex PCR using 35 Vbeta forward primers and 13 Jbeta reverse primers was used to amplify TCRbeta CDR3 regions. High-throughput TCRbeta sequencing was used to examine T cell clonal expansion in alopecia areata in both the C3H/HeJ mouse model and human patients. Biopsies were taken from tofacitinib-treated patients at baseline and at 4 and 24 weeks of treatment, and a later scalp biopsy was taken in several of the tofacitinib-treated patients. Disease severity in treated patients was measured with the SALT score, which quantifies the percentage of affected scalp surface area. Scalp tissue and sorted CD4+ and CD8+ peripheral blood T cells from patchy and totalis/universalis alopecia areata patients and from healthy controls were covered by human TCRbeta sequencing. Clonality in the scalp was compared among normal scalp (n=4), patchy alopecia areata scalp (n=8), and alopecia totalis/universalis scalp (n=8). The full study reports these points: Unlike mouse skin, which is dominated by gammadelta T cells, normal human skin has resident alphabeta T cells that are also sequenced, and this complicates analysis of the scalp TCR repertoire. Tofacitinib significantly lowered scalp clonality and the number of expanded CD8+ clones among the top 100 scalp clones. Shared TCR sequences between patients were less evident than in mice, which may be partly attributable to HLA diversity in the patient population. During tofacitinib treatment, many expanded lesional clones stuck around in both scalp and blood, and this persistence may partly explain why relapse happens after treatment is stopped. Lesional scalp, especially in alopecia totalis/universalis, showed higher clonality and more expanded CD8+ clones than normal scalp, suggesting antigenic drive. Because the treated cohort was small and had only one nonresponder, larger studies are needed to examine links between baseline CD8+ expansion and response.

The CDR3 has 15 amino acids, counting the end cysteine and phenylalanine. Only CDR3 DNA remains: 45 bases, in frame from the first base. CDR1 and CDR2 (LGHNA, YNFKEQ) derive from the germline V gene. V is clipped by 0 bases and J by 4 bases, and the sequence between their germline boundaries is 12 bases long. The treatment or condition label, as the study defines it: oral pan-JAK inhibitor, 5-10 mg twice daily. Lesional scalp punch biopsies and peripheral blood were obtained from alopecia areata patients. PBMCs were isolated by density centrifugation and stained for CD3, CD4 and CD8, and CD4+ and CD8+ T cells were sorted on a FACSAria. Library creation used the immunoSEQ multiplex PCR assay. RNA was extracted from all samples and reverse transcribed into cDNA, which served as template for TCR sequencing. First-strand cDNA was synthesized with SuperScript III using a 2:1 mix of oligo-dT and random hexamers. Amplification bias was assessed with a synthetic immune receptor repertoire, and residual bias was removed computationally. The authors processed their data as follows. Raw reads were preprocessed to remove errors, and CDR3 was defined by IMGT conventions from the conserved cysteine to phenylalanine. Clonality was computed by normalizing Shannon entropy by log2 of the number of productive unique TCRs and subtracting the result from 1. Whether each scalp clone was CD4 or CD8 was inferred by checking scalp TCRbeta sequences against the CD4 and CD8 repertoires from sorted blood. TCRdb took this table from immuneACCESS and kept in-frame rearrangements with V and J called. Such tables lack part of the clones; where checked against another copy, unresolved V genes explain under half of the gap, and the rest is unexplained. The D gene and trimming were derived from the DNA, and the V and J assignments and clone size from that table. This sample gives about 200,000 clones in total; more than 30% of them show up just once. The top ten clones comprise around 0.48% of the sample.

Here the chain combines TRBV4-2 and TRBJ1-1; a tentative D call is TRBD1 (6 bases match). The specimen comprised CD4+ T cells sorted from blood, sampled at approximately week 30, from a patient treated with tofacitinib. This clonotype was sampled from a human donor with alopecia areata. CDR3 loop: CASSQDLGARTEAFF. The DNA sequence reads TGTGCCAGCAGCCAAGATTTGGGGGCGCGCACTGAAGCTTTCTTT.